Reported below is one T cell receptor beta chain. These data belong to a study of T cell changes during pregnancy in multiple sclerosis. The CDR3 runs 12 residues. CDR1 and CDR2 from the germline V gene are SGHNT and YYREEE (reference sequence). V shed 9 bases and J 6 bases; nucleotides not matched to a gene: 5. The protocol was immunoSEQ multiplex PCR, while the TCRdb copy is restricted to in-frame clones and leaves out a portion. The table records 70,000 to 95,000 clones, around 93% of them present only once. This specimen was peripheral blood, taken after pregnancy. The chain joins TRBV5-4 to TRBJ1-2; TRBD1 matches at 10 bases. The receptor's source is a female donor in good health, enrolled as a control in a pregnancy study. The CDR3, as DNA: TGTGCCATGCGGACAGGGGGGAATGGCTACACCTTC. Translation gives CAMRTGGNGYTF.